This record covers a single T cell receptor (beta chain). Under the authors' procedure: The authors estimated nucleated cell counts from reference gene primer amplification. TCRdb keeps only in-frame clones here, not all; method: immunoSEQ multiplex PCR. V and J calls and clone size are given by that table; D and trimming were obtained from the DNA. Of tens of thousands of clones listed, roughly 82% are singletons. Germline lookup yields CDR1 LNHDA and CDR2 SQIVND (reference sequence). The CDR3 consists of 14 residues. V shed 4 bases and J shed 4 bases, with 11 bases lying between them. This sample is part of a study of blood T cell repertoires in COVID-19. Study information: The United States, Italy and Spain provided the acute and convalescent COVID-19 samples. In each case, the material was cDNA or gDNA derived from T cells, B-cell-depleted T cells, or PBMCs.

Material for sequencing was peripheral blood. The TCR was taken from a man at least 80 years old with acute or convalescent COVID-19. This chain connects TRBV19 to TRBJ2-1, with D tentatively TRBD1 (6 bases). CDR3 DNA: TGTGCCAGTAGTAAGACCGGGACATACAATGAGCAGTTCTTC. It encodes CASSKTGTYNEQFF. Based on the CDR3 plus reference TRBV19 and TRBJ2-1, the full variable domain is DGGITQSPKYLFRKEGQNVTLSCEQNLNHDAMYWYRQDPGQGLRLIYYSQIVNDFQKGDIAEGYSVSREKKESFPLTVTSAQKNPTAFYLCASSKTGTYNEQFFGPGTRLTVL.